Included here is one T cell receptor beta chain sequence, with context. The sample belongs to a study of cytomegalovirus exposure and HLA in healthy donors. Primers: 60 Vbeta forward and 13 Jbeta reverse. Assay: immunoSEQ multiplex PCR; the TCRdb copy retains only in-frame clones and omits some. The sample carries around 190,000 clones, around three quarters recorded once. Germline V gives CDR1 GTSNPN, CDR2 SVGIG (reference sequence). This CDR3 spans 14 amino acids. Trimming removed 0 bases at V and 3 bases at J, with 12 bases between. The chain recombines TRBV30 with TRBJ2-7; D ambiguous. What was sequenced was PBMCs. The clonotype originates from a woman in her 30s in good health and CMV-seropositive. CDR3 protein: CAWSVPGSRYEQYF. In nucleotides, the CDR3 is TGTGCCTGGAGTGTGCCGGGTTCCCGCTACGAGCAGTACTTC.